Below, 25 T cell receptor beta chains from the same sample are listed, as sequenced in a study of cytomegalovirus exposure and HLA in healthy donors. Vbeta (60) and Jbeta (13) primers were used in the PCR. Measured with immunoSEQ multiplex PCR; TCRdb has only the in-frame clones, and not every one. The profile shows over 200,000 clones, 70% to 85% of them singletons. The sample consisted of PBMCs. The origin of the receptors is a male donor in good health and CMV-seronegative.

The chain links TRBV7-9 to TRBJ2-1; 7 bases map to TRBD1. V lost 6 bases, J lost 4 bases, and 6 bases stayed unmatched. The CDR3 has 14 residues. Per the germline V gene, CDR1 is SEHNR and CDR2 is FQNEAQ (reference sequence). CDR3 bases: TGTGCCAGCAGATATAGGGACAGATACAATGAGCAGTTCTTC. As protein: CASRYRDRYNEQFF.

This chain connects TRBV5-1 to TRBJ2-2; D is possibly TRBD1 (5 bases). The CDR3 totals 16 residues. Looked up from germline, CDR1 is SGHRS and CDR2 is YFSETQ. Trimming took 2 bases from V and 5 from J, leaving 16 bases between them. CDR3 in DNA: TGCGCCAGCAGCTTCACAGACAGTGCTCGAACCGGGGAGCTGTTTTTT. Translating gives CASSFTDSARTGELFF.

This rearrangement joins TRBV2 to TRBJ2-7; 14 bases are shared with TRBD2. This CDR3 region has 14 residues. Germline loops: CDR1 SNHLY, CDR2 FYNNEI. Trimming took 6 bases from V and 2 from J; bases not matched to a gene: 0. CDR3 region: CASRGLAGAYEQYF. The CDR3 DNA follows: TGTGCCAGCAGGGGACTAGCGGGGGCCTACGAGCAGTACTTC.

About this clone: Other nucleotide sequences from this sample produce the same CDR3. The chain employs TRBV27 and TRBJ2-7; 7 positions match TRBD1. V shed 3 bases, J shed 3 bases, and the junction held 2 bases outside the gene matches. The germline gives CDR1 MNHEY, CDR2 SMNVEV (reference sequence). The CDR3 covers 13 residues. The CDR3 here is CASSLGQSYEQYF. CDR3 nucleotide sequence: TGTGCCAGCAGTTTGGGACAGAGCTACGAGCAGTACTTC.

This clone was observed a few times. This chain uses TRBV10-2 with TRBJ2-7, with D perhaps TRBD1 (5 bases). Germline CDR1 and CDR2: WSHSY and SAAADI. The CDR3 extends over 16 amino acids. Trimming took off 3 bases at V and 7 bases at J, with 22 bases between the two ends. The CDR3 region is CASSDETLAGRREQYF. The CDR3 DNA follows: TGCGCCAGCAGTGATGAGACCTTGGCAGGGCGAAGGGAGCAGTACTTC.

The chain combines TRBV4-2 with TRBJ1-5; the match to TRBD1 covers 8 bases. Germline V gene lookup returns CDR1 LGHNA and CDR2 YNFKEQ. The CDR3 extends over 13 amino acids. V lost 8 bases, J lost 7 bases, and 7 bases stayed unmatched. In DNA form, the CDR3 reads TGTGCCAGCGGACAGGGAGGCGGACAGCCCCAGCATTTT. Translating it yields CASGQGGGQPQHF.

The V call is TRBV19, the J call TRBJ2-7; D may be TRBD1 (6 bases). CDR3 length: 15 amino acids. Deletions cut 10 bases from V and 4 bases from J, with 23 bases between. CDR1 and CDR2 from the germline V gene are LNHDA and SQIVND (reference sequence). The CDR3: CATKPGHLTLYEQYF. The CDR3, as DNA: TGTGCCACCAAACCGGGACACCTGACCCTTTACGAGCAGTACTTC.

This clone appeared once. V is TRBV9 and J is TRBJ2-2, with D possibly being TRBD2 (6 bases). CDR3 length: 15 residues. The V gene lost 4 bases and the J gene lost 6 bases, with 16 bases spanning the gap. Germline V lookup: CDR1 SGDLS, CDR2 YYNGEE. The CDR3 is CASSMQERVPGELFF. The CDR3 DNA is TGTGCCAGCAGCATGCAAGAGCGGGTTCCCGGGGAGCTGTTTTTT.

The chain is built from TRBV2 and TRBJ2-2; TRBD2 agrees at 7 bases. Germline V gene lookup returns CDR1 SNHLY and CDR2 FYNNEI. This CDR3 comprises 15 residues. V dropped 6 bases and J dropped 0; count of bases not matched to a gene: 4. DNA for the CDR3: TGTGCCAGCAGATCGAGCGGGGCGAACACCGGGGAGCTGTTTTTT. It encodes CASRSSGANTGELFF. The full variable domain, its missing parts supplied by reference TRBV2 and TRBJ2-2, is EPEVTQTPSHQVTQMGQEVILRCVPISNHLYFYWYRQILGQKVEFLVSFYNNEISEKSEIFDDQFSVERPDGSNFTLKIRSTKLEDSAMYFCASRSSGANTGELFFGEGSRLTVL.

This chain joins TRBV9 and TRBJ2-1, with D possibly matching TRBD2 (6 bases). The CDR3 is 15 amino acids. Looked up from germline, CDR1 is SGDLS and CDR2 is YYNGEE. V shed 2 bases and J shed 0 bases, with 9 bases lying between them. The CDR3 region is CASSVRDSSYNEQFF. The CDR3 DNA reads TGTGCCAGCAGCGTCCGGGACTCCTCCTACAATGAGCAGTTCTTC.

This CDR3 is CATSRVQGGDTEAFF. In DNA, the CDR3 is TGTGCCACCAGCAGGGTACAGGGTGGGGACACTGAAGCTTTCTTT. The chain couples TRBV15 to TRBJ1-1; TRBD1 might be the D (6 bases). This CDR3 contains 15 residues. V dropped 3 bases and J dropped 3 bases, with 14 bases sitting between them. Germline CDR1 reads LNHNV; CDR2 reads YYDKDF (reference sequence).

V gene TRBV9 combines with J gene TRBJ2-7; 7 bases line up with TRBD2. The trim removed 0 bases at V and 2 bases at J, leaving 5 bases unmatched. From germline, CDR1 is SGDLS and CDR2 YYNGEE. The CDR3 extends over 15 amino acids. As DNA, the CDR3 is TGTGCCAGCAGCGTAGGGCCCCGGGAGGCCTACGAGCAGTACTTC. This translates into CASSVGPREAYEQYF.

This CDR3 reads CASSASGAVNQPQHF. The CDR3, as DNA: TGTGCCAGCAGCGCGTCAGGGGCCGTCAATCAGCCCCAGCATTTT. The rearrangement links TRBV9 to TRBJ1-5; possibly TRBD1 for D (6 bases). CDR3 length: 15 residues. V lost 3 bases, J lost 3 bases, and 13 bases lay in between. The V gene's germline CDR1 is SGDLS and CDR2 YYNGEE.

V usage is TRBV7-8 and J usage is TRBJ2-2; D might be TRBD1 (5 bases). This CDR3 region has 14 residues. The germline V and J ends were trimmed by 2 bases and 1 base, with 5 bases remaining between them. Germline CDR1 is SGHVS and CDR2 is FQNEAQ. The CDR3 region has the DNA TGTGCCAGCAGCTTACAGGGGAACACCGGGGAGCTGTTTTTT. Protein sequence: CASSLQGNTGELFF.

V is TRBV27 and J is TRBJ2-2; possibly TRBD2 for D (6 bases). V was shortened by 6 bases and J by 5 bases, with 13 bases between the two germline ends. CDR3 size: 14 residues. Germline V lookup: CDR1 MNHEY, CDR2 SMNVEV (reference sequence). The CDR3 reads CASRPLAQTGELFF. Here the CDR3 DNA reads TGTGCCAGCAGGCCGCTAGCGCAGACCGGGGAGCTGTTTTTT.

This clone was counted only a few times. This chain connects TRBV29-1 to TRBJ1-1; perhaps TRBD1 as D (5 bases). Between the trimmed V and J ends, which lost 6 bases and 2 bases, there was a span of 16 bases. CDR3 size: 14 residues. Germline assignment: CDR1 SQVTM and CDR2 ANQGSEA. The CDR3 nucleotides read TGCAGCGTCAATACAGCGGGGGTTAACACTGAAGCTTTCTTT. Its protein product is CSVNTAGVNTEAFF.

This clone was seen ten or more times. The chain has TRBV4-1 and TRBJ1-5; a weak D match, TRBD1 (6 bases). V shed 0 bases and J shed 7 bases, with 13 bases lying between them. The germline V gene encodes CDR1 MGHRA and CDR2 YSYEKL. The CDR3 is 15 residues long. CDR3 coding DNA: TGCGCCAGCAGCCAAGATGAACAGGGAAGGCAGCCCCAGCATTTT. Protein sequence: CASSQDEQGRQPQHF.

The rearrangement uses TRBV14 and TRBJ1-1, with D possibly being TRBD1 (6 bases). The CDR3 runs to 15 residues. Germline CDR1 reads SGHDN; CDR2 reads FVKESK. The germline V and J ends were trimmed by 11 bases and 2 bases, with 21 bases remaining between them. The CDR3 sequence is CACQGPGNINTEAFF. CDR3 DNA: TGTGCCTGCCAGGGGCCCGGTAATATTAACACTGAAGCTTTCTTT.

The J gene is TRBJ2-7, the V gene TRBV5-6; unclear D gene. Germline lookup yields CDR1 SGHDT and CDR2 YYEEEE. CDR3 length: 15 residues. V lost 4 bases to trimming and J lost 3 bases, with 17 bases between them. The CDR3 sequence is CASSRSTAARYEQYF. The CDR3, as DNA: TGTGCCAGCAGCCGATCGACGGCGGCCCGCTACGAGCAGTACTTC.

This clone was observed once. This chain uses TRBV9 with TRBJ1-3, with 9 bases lining up with TRBD1. The V gene's germline CDR1 is SGDLS and CDR2 YYNGEE. V lost 5 bases, J lost 2 bases, and 23 bases stayed unmatched. This CDR3 has 21 amino acids. This chain's CDR3 is CASSGDLNPGQGSLAGNTIYF. CDR3 DNA sequence: TGTGCCAGCAGTGGAGATCTGAATCCGGGACAGGGCTCTCTCGCTGGAAACACCATATATTTT.

This clone was counted a few times. V gene TRBV7-3 combines with J gene TRBJ2-7; 7 bases are a match to TRBD1. The V gene end was trimmed by 4 bases and the J gene end by 2 bases; junction bases not matched to a gene: 5. CDR1 is SGHTA, CDR2 FQGTGA, per germline. This CDR3 comprises 14 residues. The DNA for the CDR3 is TGTGCCAGCAGCTCGACAGGGACCACCTACGAGCAGTACTTC. This gives the protein CASSSTGTTYEQYF. Full variable domain (rest looked up from reference TRBV7-3 and TRBJ2-7): GAGVSQTPSNKVTEKGKYVELRCDPISGHTALYWYRQSLGQGPEFLIYFQGTGAADDSGLPNDRFFAVRPEGSVSTLKIQRTERGDSAVYLCASSSTGTTYEQYFGPGTRLTVT.

The chain carries TRBV7-8 and TRBJ1-1; a possible D gene is TRBD1 (5 bases). This CDR3 has 16 residues. V was clipped by 1 base and J by 2 bases, with 14 bases between them. Per the germline V gene, CDR1 is SGHVS and CDR2 is FQNEAQ. The CDR3 reads CASSLVQGNQNTEAFF. The CDR3 DNA follows: TGTGCCAGCAGCTTAGTCCAGGGCAATCAAAACACTGAAGCTTTCTTT.

This chain connects TRBV7-8 to TRBJ1-1, with D possibly matching TRBD1 (5 bases). CDR3 length equals 12 residues. Germline V gene data show CDR1 as SGHVS and CDR2 as FQNEAQ. V lost 10 bases to trimming and J lost 0 bases, with 9 bases between them. The DNA for the CDR3 is TGTGCCACAGGACACTTGAACACTGAAGCTTTCTTT. It translates to CATGHLNTEAFF.

The chain couples TRBV6-1 to TRBJ2-5; D gene uncertain. The tail of the sequence fits TRBJ2-7 better, so the J call may be wrong. This CDR3 has 11 residues. Germline values: CDR1 MNHNS, CDR2 SASEGT. The CDR3 loop is CASSDLREQYF. CDR3 coding DNA: TGTGCCAGCAGTGACCTACGCGAGCAGTACTTC.

The chain recombines TRBV27 with TRBJ1-3; 7 nucleotides align to TRBD1. V lost 5 bases to trimming and J lost 0 bases; unmatched junction nucleotides: 7. Germline CDR1 MNHEY, CDR2 SMNVEV (reference sequence). CDR3 length: 16 residues. CDR3 loop: CASSRAGGYSGNTIYF. The CDR3 DNA reads as TGTGCCAGCAGTCGTGCAGGGGGTTACTCTGGAAACACCATATATTTT.